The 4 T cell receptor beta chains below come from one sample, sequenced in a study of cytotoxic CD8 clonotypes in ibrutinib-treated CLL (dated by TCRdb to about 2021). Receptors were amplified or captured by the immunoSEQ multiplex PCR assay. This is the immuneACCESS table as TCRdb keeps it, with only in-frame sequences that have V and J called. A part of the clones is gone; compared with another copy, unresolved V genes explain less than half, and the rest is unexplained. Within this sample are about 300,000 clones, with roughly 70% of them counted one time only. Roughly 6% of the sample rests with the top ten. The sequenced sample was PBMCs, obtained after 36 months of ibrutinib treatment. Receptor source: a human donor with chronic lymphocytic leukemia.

The CDR3 DNA sequence: TGTGCCAGCAGTTACGTAGGGTTCGGTCAGCCCCAGCATTTT. Its protein is CASSYVGFGQPQHF. The chain couples TRBV6-5 to TRBJ1-5; D gene unclear. The CDR3 length is 14 residues. In germline, CDR1 is MNHEY, CDR2 SVGAGI. V shed 2 bases and J shed 6 bases, with 11 bases lying between them.

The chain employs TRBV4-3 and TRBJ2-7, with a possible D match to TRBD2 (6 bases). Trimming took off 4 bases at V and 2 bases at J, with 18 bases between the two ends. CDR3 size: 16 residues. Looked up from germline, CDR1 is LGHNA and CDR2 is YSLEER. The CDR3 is CASSLGLGTPAYEQYF. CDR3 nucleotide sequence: TGCGCCAGCAGCCTAGGTTTGGGGACTCCCGCCTACGAGCAGTACTTC.

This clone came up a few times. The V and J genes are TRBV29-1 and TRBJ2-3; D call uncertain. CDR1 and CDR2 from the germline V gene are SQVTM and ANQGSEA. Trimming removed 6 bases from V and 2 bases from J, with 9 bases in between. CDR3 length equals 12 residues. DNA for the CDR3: TGCAGCGTCCTAGGGTACACAGATACGCAGTATTTT. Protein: CSVLGYTDTQYF.

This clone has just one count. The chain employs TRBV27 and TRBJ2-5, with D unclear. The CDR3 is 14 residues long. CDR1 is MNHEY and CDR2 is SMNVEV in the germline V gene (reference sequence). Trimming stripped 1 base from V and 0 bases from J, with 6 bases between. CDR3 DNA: TGTGCCAGCAGTTTATGGTCCAACCAAGAGACCCAGTACTTC. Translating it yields CASSLWSNQETQYF.